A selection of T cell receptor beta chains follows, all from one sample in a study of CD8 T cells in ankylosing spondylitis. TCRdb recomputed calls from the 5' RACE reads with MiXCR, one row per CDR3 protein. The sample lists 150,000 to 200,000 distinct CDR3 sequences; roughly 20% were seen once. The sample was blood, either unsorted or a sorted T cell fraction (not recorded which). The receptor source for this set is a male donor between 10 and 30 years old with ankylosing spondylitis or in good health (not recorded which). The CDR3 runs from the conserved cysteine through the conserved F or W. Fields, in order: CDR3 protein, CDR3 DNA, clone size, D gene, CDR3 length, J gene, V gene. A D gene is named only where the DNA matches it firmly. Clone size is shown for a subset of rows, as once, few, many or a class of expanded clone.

CDR3: CASSQGTETGQFF
DNA: TGTGCCAGCAGCCAAGGAACGGAAACGGGGCAGTTCTTC
size: many
D: -
length: 13
J: TRBJ2-1
V: TRBV4-2

CDR3: CASSTGTGSYEQYF
DNA: TGTGCCAGCAGTACCGGGACGGGTTCCTACGAGCAGTACTTC
size: few
D: -
length: 14
J: TRBJ2-7
V: TRBV2

CDR3: CASSYVLGSGQETQYF
DNA: TGTGCCAGCAGTTACGTTTTAGGGTCAGGACAAGAGACCCAGTACTTC
size: many
D: -
length: 16
J: TRBJ2-5
V: TRBV6-2/TRBV6-3

CDR3: CASSSGQGVGETQYF
DNA: TGTGCCAGCAGTTCCGGCCAGGGGGTGGGAGAGACCCAGTACTTC
size: many
D: TRBD1
length: 15
J: TRBJ2-5
V: TRBV12-3/TRBV12-4

CDR3: CASKREREQFF
DNA: TGTGCCAGCAAGAGGGAGCGGGAGCAGTTCTTC
size: many
D: -
length: 11
J: TRBJ2-1
V: TRBV2

CDR3: CASSLLAGDNEQYF
DNA: TGTGCCAGCAGTCTCTTAGCGGGAGACAACGAGCAGTACTTC
size: many
D: TRBD2
length: 14
J: TRBJ2-7
V: TRBV12-3/TRBV12-4

CDR3: CASSLSPGPLSYEQYF
DNA: TGTGCCAGCAGTCTTTCCCCGGGGCCACTCTCCTACGAGCAGTACTTC
size: many
D: -
length: 16
J: TRBJ2-7
V: TRBV6-6

CDR3: CASSLQTGGYYGYTF
DNA: TGTGCCAGCAGTTTACAAACAGGGGGCTACTATGGCTACACCTTC
size: many
D: TRBD1
length: 15
J: TRBJ1-2
V: TRBV28

CDR3: CASSPRQEETQYF
DNA: TGTGCCAGCTCACCACGGCAGGAAGAGACCCAGTACTTC
size: many
D: -
length: 13
J: TRBJ2-5
V: TRBV18

CDR3: CASSSKHSQGSEAFF
DNA: TGTGCCAGCAGCTCAAAACACTCACAGGGGTCTGAAGCTTTCTTT
size: many
D: TRBD1
length: 15
J: TRBJ1-1
V: TRBV7-9

CDR3: CASTTRQGRGNEQFF
DNA: TGTGCCAGCACCACCAGACAGGGACGTGGAAATGAGCAGTTCTTC
size: -
D: TRBD1
length: 15
J: TRBJ2-1
V: TRBV28

CDR3: CASRPPGQGARLEQFF
DNA: TGCGCCAGCAGGCCCCCGGGACAGGGGGCAAGACTGGAGCAGTTCTTC
size: many
D: TRBD1
length: 16
J: TRBJ2-1
V: TRBV5-1

CDR3: CASSPGQGISYNEQFF
DNA: TGTGCCAGCTCACCGGGACAGGGGATCTCCTACAATGAGCAGTTCTTC
size: -
D: TRBD1
length: 16
J: TRBJ2-1
V: TRBV18

CDR3: CASSLGTGEKTQYF
DNA: TGTGCCAGCAGTCTTGGGACAGGCGAAAAGACCCAGTACTTC
size: many
D: TRBD1
length: 14
J: TRBJ2-5
V: TRBV9

CDR3: CASSQIGSVDEQFF
DNA: TGCGCCAGCAGCCAAATCGGGAGTGTCGATGAGCAGTTCTTC
size: many
D: -
length: 14
J: TRBJ2-1
V: TRBV4-1

CDR3: CSARRTQQFF
DNA: TGCAGTGCTAGGCGCACCCAGCAGTTCTTC
size: -
D: -
length: 10
J: TRBJ2-1
V: TRBV20-1

CDR3: CASSPSQGRGDTEAFF
DNA: TGTGCCAGCTCACCCTCTCAGGGGAGAGGGGACACTGAAGCTTTCTTT
size: many
D: -
length: 16
J: TRBJ1-1
V: TRBV18

CDR3: CASSLGRGPPPDTQYF
DNA: TGTGCCAGCAGCTTGGGCCGGGGTCCCCCCCCAGATACGCAGTATTTT
size: many
D: -
length: 16
J: TRBJ2-3
V: TRBV7-2

CDR3: CASSDSGTSGYNEQFF
DNA: TGTGCCAGCAGTGACTCGGGGACTAGCGGCTACAATGAGCAGTTCTTC
size: many
D: TRBD2
length: 16
J: TRBJ2-1
V: TRBV6-4

CDR3: CASSDGGRGPANVLTF
DNA: TGTGCCAGCAGTGACGGAGGCAGGGGGCCGGCCAACGTCCTGACTTTC
size: -
D: TRBD1
length: 16
J: TRBJ2-6
V: TRBV6-4

CDR3: CSARYRDNEKLFF
DNA: TGCAGTGCTAGGTATAGGGACAATGAAAAACTGTTTTTT
size: many
D: -
length: 13
J: TRBJ1-4
V: TRBV20-1

CDR3: CSVARDTQYF
DNA: TGCAGCGTTGCTAGAGATACGCAGTATTTT
size: -
D: -
length: 10
J: TRBJ2-3
V: TRBV29-1

CDR3: CASSLSGSGSNEQFF
DNA: TGTGCCAGCAGTTTATCGGGCAGCGGGAGCAATGAGCAGTTCTTC
size: many
D: TRBD2
length: 15
J: TRBJ2-1
V: TRBV27

CDR3: CASSHRTGAVEQPQHF
DNA: TGTGCCAGCAGCCACCGAACAGGGGCGGTCGAACAGCCCCAGCATTTT
size: many
D: TRBD1
length: 16
J: TRBJ1-5
V: TRBV3-1

CDR3: CASSSQGRDEQFF
DNA: TGTGCCAGCAGTTCACAGGGTCGGGATGAGCAGTTCTTC
size: many
D: -
length: 13
J: TRBJ2-1
V: TRBV12-3/TRBV12-4

CDR3: CASSNLDRAGELFF
DNA: TGCGCCAGCAGCAACTTGGACAGGGCCGGGGAGCTGTTTTTT
size: many
D: TRBD1
length: 14
J: TRBJ2-2
V: TRBV5-1

CDR3: CASSHTSAGGGADTQYF
DNA: TGCGCCAGCAGCCACACCTCGGCGGGAGGGGGAGCAGATACGCAGTATTTT
size: many
D: TRBD2
length: 17
J: TRBJ2-3
V: TRBV4-1

CDR3: CAISESVGTDTQYF
DNA: TGTGCCATCAGTGAGTCGGTTGGCACAGATACGCAGTATTTT
size: many
D: -
length: 14
J: TRBJ2-3
V: TRBV10-3

CDR3: CASSKEIGGRCYGYTF
DNA: TGTGCCAGCAGCAAAGAAATCGGGGGGCGATGCTATGGCTACACCTTC
size: few
D: -
length: 16
J: TRBJ1-2
V: TRBV21-1

CDR3: CSVLQGTEQFF
DNA: TGCAGCGTGTTACAGGGGACTGAGCAGTTCTTC
size: many
D: TRBD1
length: 11
J: TRBJ2-1
V: TRBV29-1

CDR3: CASSVEVTLNTEAFF
DNA: TGTGCCAGCAGCGTAGAGGTCACCCTGAACACTGAAGCTTTCTTT
size: -
D: -
length: 15
J: TRBJ1-1
V: TRBV9

CDR3: CATSRDKLNYGYTF
DNA: TGTGCCACCAGCAGAGATAAGCTTAACTATGGCTACACCTTC
size: many
D: -
length: 14
J: TRBJ1-2
V: TRBV15

CDR3: CSYRSGDEQFF
DNA: TGCAGCTACCGGTCAGGGGACGAGCAGTTCTTC
size: many
D: -
length: 11
J: TRBJ2-1
V: TRBV29-1

CDR3: CAIRGVAYDNEQFF
DNA: TGTGCCATCAGAGGGGTTGCTTATGACAATGAGCAGTTCTTC
size: many
D: -
length: 14
J: TRBJ2-1
V: TRBV10-3

CDR3: CASSEIGSNQPQHF
DNA: TGTGCCAGCAGTGAGATAGGTAGCAATCAGCCCCAGCATTTT
size: many
D: -
length: 14
J: TRBJ1-5
V: TRBV2

CDR3: CASSSGMNTEAFF
DNA: TGCGCCAGCAGTTCCGGGATGAACACTGAAGCTTTCTTT
size: -
D: -
length: 13
J: TRBJ1-1
V: TRBV10-1

CDR3: CASSRTSGSGEQFF
DNA: TGTGCCAGCAGTCGGACTAGCGGGAGTGGTGAGCAGTTCTTC
size: many
D: TRBD2
length: 14
J: TRBJ2-1
V: TRBV12-3/TRBV12-4

CDR3: CASSQRGGATSIEQYF
DNA: TGTGCCAGCAGCCAACGGGGGGGGGCTACGTCTATCGAGCAGTACTTC
size: many
D: TRBD2
length: 16
J: TRBJ2-7
V: TRBV7-9

CDR3: CSAGGGSSYEQYF
DNA: TGCAGTGCTGGGGGGGGGAGCTCCTACGAGCAGTACTTC
size: many
D: TRBD2
length: 13
J: TRBJ2-7
V: TRBV20-1

CDR3: CASSARDSYYDEQFF
DNA: TGTGCCAGCAGCGCCCGGGACAGCTATTACGATGAGCAGTTCTTC
size: many
D: TRBD1
length: 15
J: TRBJ2-1
V: TRBV7-2